The 3 T cell receptor beta chains given below trace back to one sample, sequenced in a study of T cells in women clearing cervical HPV infection (dated by TCRdb to the late 2010s). Library prep was done by the immunoSEQ multiplex PCR assay. Here the immuneACCESS table is served through TCRdb, limited to in-frame sequences with V and J called. Missing clones are a known gap in these copies; in checked studies unresolved V genes cover under half, and the rest lacks a known reason. The sample table on file contains roughly 40,000 clones. The leading ten clones occupy around 4.7% of the sample. The sample consisted of blood buffy coat. These receptors were taken from a woman between 18 and 70 years old with a cervical HPV16 infection that either progressed to CIN3+ or cleared (not recorded which).

Remarks on this clone: The missing CDR3 end, 3 residues past where the read stops, is filled in from the germline J gene. V gene TRBV10-1 combines with J gene TRBJ2-5; 7 positions agree with TRBD1. V gave up 5 bases and J gave up 5 bases; unmatched junction bases: 11. Germline values: CDR1 WNHNN, CDR2 SYGVQD (reference sequence). This CDR3 spans 15 amino acids. Incomplete CDR3 DNA: TGCGCCAGCAGTCCCCAAACAGGGGCTGGGGAGACC. Translated, it gives CASSPQTGAGET. The CDR3 reads in full as CASSPQTGAGETQYF.

As to this clone: Read data end 3 residues before the CDR3 end; the end is taken from the germline J gene. The chain links TRBV10-1 to TRBJ2-1; 7 nucleotides line up with TRBD1. The ends lost 2 bases at V and 5 bases at J; junction bases unmatched: 6. This CDR3 has 15 amino acids. CDR1 is WNHNN, CDR2 SYGVQD, per germline (reference sequence). The sequenced CDR3 bases are TGCGCCAGCAGTGAGGCCGGGACAGATAACAATGAG. Protein product: CASSEAGTDNNE. In full, the CDR3 is CASSEAGTDNNEQFF.

On this clone itself: The sequence runs out 3 residues before the end of the CDR3; the remainder is reconstructed from the germline J gene. The chain combines TRBV5-4 with TRBJ2-3; 8 positions agree with TRBD2. The CDR3 is made up of 15 amino acids. With 0 bases clipped from V and 5 bases from J, the junction kept 5 bases outside the gene matches. Germline CDR1 SGHNT, CDR2 YYREEE (reference sequence). The CDR3: CASSLGLARGDTQYF. Incomplete CDR3 DNA: TGTGCCAGCAGCTTGGGACTAGCGAGGGGAGATACG. The full variable domain, its missing parts supplied by reference TRBV5-4 and TRBJ2-3, is ETGVTQSPTHLIKTRGQQVTLRCSSQSGHNTVSWYQQALGQGPQFIFQYYREEENGRGNFPPRFSGLQFPNYSSELNVNALELDDSALYLCASSLGLARGDTQYFGPGTRLTVL.